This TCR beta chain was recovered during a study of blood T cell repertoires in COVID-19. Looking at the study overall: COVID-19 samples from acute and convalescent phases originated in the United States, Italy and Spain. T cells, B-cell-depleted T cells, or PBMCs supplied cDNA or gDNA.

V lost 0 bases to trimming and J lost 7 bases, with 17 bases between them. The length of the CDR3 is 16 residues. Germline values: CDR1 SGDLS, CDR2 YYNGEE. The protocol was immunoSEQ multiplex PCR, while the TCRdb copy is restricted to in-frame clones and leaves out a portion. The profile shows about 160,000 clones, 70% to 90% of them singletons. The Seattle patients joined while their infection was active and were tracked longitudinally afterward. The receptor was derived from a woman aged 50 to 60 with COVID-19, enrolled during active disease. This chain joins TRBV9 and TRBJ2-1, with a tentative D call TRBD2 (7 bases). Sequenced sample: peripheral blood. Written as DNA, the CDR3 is TGTGCCAGCAGCGTAGGAGGAGGGGGGGCGAGGAATGAGCAGTTCTTC. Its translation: CASSVGGGGARNEQFF.